This is a list of T cell receptor beta chains from one sample in a study of T cells in Graves' hyperthyroidism and ophthalmopathy. From the multiplex PCR reads, TCRdb called clonotypes with MiXCR, one entry per CDR3 protein. The table shows roughly 260,000 distinct CDR3 sequences, with approximately 15% occurring only once. The sample comprised blood. The receptor set was obtained from a woman in her 40s with Graves' hyperthyroidism that later progressed to Graves' ophthalmopathy. The CDR3 runs from the conserved cysteine through the conserved F or W. D genes are given only for firm matches. Expanded clones get a size class; other rows say once, few or many, or leave the size out.

many,TRBJ1-4,.,TRBV11-2,TGTGCCAGCAGCTTAGTCTCAGGGGCTAATGAAAAACTGTTTTTT,CASSLVSGANEKLFF
many,TRBJ1-6,TRBD1,TRBV7-9,TGTGCCAGCAGCGCGGGGGACAGGGACAATTCACCCCTCCACTTT,CASSAGDRDNSPLHF
many,TRBJ2-1,TRBD2,TRBV28,TGTGTAACTAGCGGGTGGAATAGCTCCTACAATGAGCAGTTCTTC,CVTSGWNSSYNEQFF
many,TRBJ2-1,.,TRBV6-2/TRBV6-3,TGTGCCAGCAGCCACTACAGGGATATCTACAATGAGCAGTTCTTC,CASSHYRDIYNEQFF
few,TRBJ2-7,.,TRBV3-1,TGTGCCAGCAGCCAATTAAGTTGGTCACCCGAGCAGTACTTC,CASSQLSWSPEQYF
many,TRBJ2-3,TRBD2,TRBV2,TGTGCCAGCGGAAGGGGGCGTTTTGGACTAGCGGGAGATCGCGAAACAGATACGCAGTATTTT,CASGRGRFGLAGDRETDTQYF
few,TRBJ1-1,TRBD1,TRBV14,TGTGCCAGCAGCGGACAGGGCTCTGAAGCTTCCTTT,CASSGQGSEASF
many,TRBJ2-7,.,TRBV7-9,TGTGCCACAACCCATGGGTCCTACGGGTCCTACGAGCAGTACTTC,CATTHGSYGSYEQYF
few,TRBJ2-2,.,TRBV30,TGTGCCTGGAGTGTTATAGGGGCCCACACCGGGGAGCTGTTTTTT,CAWSVIGAHTGELFF
many,TRBJ2-1,.,TRBV9,TGTGCCAGCAGCGAGGGAGGGGGGTACCTGGCCTCCGGGAACGCCAATGAGCAGTTCTTC,CASSEGGGYLASGNANEQFF
many,TRBJ1-3,.,TRBV2,TGTGCCAGCAGTGACGTGGGAAACACCATATATTTT,CASSDVGNTIYF
many,TRBJ1-2,.,TRBV12-3/TRBV12-4,TGTGCCAGCAGTTTGGGGGAAAACTATGGCTACACCTTC,CASSLGENYGYTF
.,TRBJ1-1,.,TRBV7-9,TGTGCCAGCAGTAATGACAGAAACACTGAAGCTTTCTTT,CASSNDRNTEAFF
.,TRBJ1-6,.,TRBV19,TGTGCCAGTAGGTCGTGGGCAGGGAACTCACCCCTCCACTTT,CASRSWAGNSPLHF
.,TRBJ2-2,.,TRBV6-1,TGTGCCAGCTTCGGGGAGCTGTTTTTT,CASFGELFF
.,TRBJ2-7,.,TRBV27,TGTGCCAGCAGTTCCAATAGCGCCTTCACCTACGAGCAGTACTTC,CASSSNSAFTYEQYF
.,TRBJ2-3,TRBD2,TRBV27,TGTGCCAGCCGGGGGTGGGGGGAGGGCACTGATACGCAGTATTTT,CASRGWGEGTDTQYF
once,TRBJ2-2,.,TRBV5-4,TGTGCCAGCAGCTTGTGGGGGGCCGGGGAGCTGTTTTTT,CASSLWGAGELFF
.,TRBJ2-4,.,TRBV25-1,TGTGCCAGCAGTGACAGCGGAACCCAGTCTCCGTACTTC,CASSDSGTQSPYF
.,TRBJ2-4,.,TRBV19,TGTGCCAGTAGTACACCGACTAGAGGGAACAGTCAGTACTTC,CASSTPTRGNSQYF
.,TRBJ1-1,TRBD1,TRBV7-9,TGTGCCAGCAGTTCCGACAGGGGTGCCACTGAAGCTTTCTTT,CASSSDRGATEAFF
many,TRBJ2-2,.,TRBV9,TGTGCCAGCAGCGTAGGGAGGGGCTACCTAACCGGGGAGCTGTTTTTT,CASSVGRGYLTGELFF
many,TRBJ2-7,TRBD2,TRBV3-1,TGTGCCAGCAGCCAGCCGGGACTAGGCCGTTACGAGCAGTACTTC,CASSQPGLGRYEQYF
many,TRBJ2-5,TRBD2,TRBV27,TGTGCCAGCAGTTCCGTGGGGCGGGAGATGATGGAGACCCAGTACTTC,CASSSVGREMMETQYF
many,TRBJ1-6,TRBD1,TRBV6-1,TGTGCCAGCAAGGGGGCCCCCTATAATTCACCCCTCCACTTT,CASKGAPYNSPLHF
few,TRBJ2-7,.,TRBV20-1,TGCAGTGCTGGAACGGGACTCACAAACTACGAGCAGTACTTC,CSAGTGLTNYEQYF
many,TRBJ2-7,TRBD1,TRBV15,TGTGCCACCAGCAGGAACAGGGGCGGGTACGAGCAGTACTTC,CATSRNRGGYEQYF
many,TRBJ1-4,TRBD1,TRBV6-1,TGTGCCAGCAGTTCTACGACAGGGGGCTCGAGAGCAACTAATGAAAAACTGTTTTTT,CASSSTTGGSRATNEKLFF
many,TRBJ2-1,TRBD1,TRBV27,TGTGCCAGCAGTCCCTACCGTGGGACAGAAAATGAGCAGTTCTTC,CASSPYRGTENEQFF
once,TRBJ1-5,TRBD1,TRBV5-5,TGTGCCAGCAGCTTCAACAGGGGTGGACAGCCCCAGCATTTT,CASSFNRGGQPQHF
few,TRBJ2-4,TRBD1,TRBV6-2/TRBV6-3,TGTGCCAGCAGTTCGACAGGGGCCCCTAAAAACATTCAGTACTTC,CASSSTGAPKNIQYF
.,TRBJ1-1,.,TRBV4-1,TGCGCCAGCAGCCAAGATCGGGGCGGTGAAGCTTTCTTT,CASSQDRGGEAFF
.,TRBJ2-7,.,TRBV19,TGTGCCAGTAGTATCCGGCCAGGACCGAACTACGAGCAGTACTTC,CASSIRPGPNYEQYF
many,TRBJ2-4,TRBD1,TRBV11-2,TGTGCCAGCAGCCGGGGCTCGACAGGGTGGGCCAAAAACATTCAGTACTTC,CASSRGSTGWAKNIQYF
many,TRBJ2-1,TRBD1,TRBV18,TGTGCCAGCCGGGGACAGGCTATCAATGAGCAGTTCTTC,CASRGQAINEQFF
few,TRBJ2-1,TRBD2,TRBV6-2/TRBV6-3,TGTGCCAGCAGACCCGGGACTAGCGGGAGGGCCGGGAATGAGCAGTTCTTC,CASRPGTSGRAGNEQFF
many,TRBJ2-3,.,TRBV28,TGTGCCAGCAGTTTAAAGGGTTATTATACGCAGTATTTT,CASSLKGYYTQYF
many,TRBJ2-7,.,TRBV2,TGTGCCAGCAGTGGACAGGTAGCCTACGAGCAGTACTTC,CASSGQVAYEQYF
many,TRBJ2-3,TRBD2,TRBV3-1,TGTGCCAGCAGCCAAGAATCGGGACTAGCGGGAGACACGCAGTATTTT,CASSQESGLAGDTQYF
few,TRBJ1-2,TRBD1,TRBV29-1,TGCAGCGTTGAAGAGTGGACAGGCAATGGCTACACCTTC,CSVEEWTGNGYTF
few,TRBJ2-7,.,TRBV5-1,TGCGCCAGCAGCTTGATCGGGGCATCTGTCCTATACAGACGAGGGACTGGATCGTACGAGCAGTACTTC,CASSLIGASVLYRRGTGSYEQYF
many,TRBJ2-5,.,TRBV28,TGTGCCAGCAGCGTATCACAAGAGACCCAGTACTTC,CASSVSQETQYF
few,TRBJ2-7,TRBD2,TRBV6-1,TGTGCCAGCAGTGAAGAGTCTAGCGGGAGCGACGAGCAGTACTTC,CASSEESSGSDEQYF
many,TRBJ2-5,TRBD2,TRBV12-3/TRBV12-4,TGTGCCAGCAGATTGACTAGCGGGAAGACCCAGTACTTC,CASRLTSGKTQYF
many,TRBJ1-2,TRBD1,TRBV20-1,TGCAGTGCTAGGGACCGGGACAGGGGAATGGAGGGCTACACCTTC,CSARDRDRGMEGYTF
.,TRBJ2-3,.,TRBV20-1,TGCAGTGCGGCGGGTCTCACAGATACGCAGTATTTT,CSAAGLTDTQYF
many,TRBJ1-1,.,TRBV20-1,TGCAGTGTGAAATTTCAGGGACGGACTGAAGCTTTCTTT,CSVKFQGRTEAFF
many,TRBJ2-7,.,TRBV7-9,TGTGCCAGCAGCTCGGATCTGAGGGGGGAGCAGTACTTC,CASSSDLRGEQYF
many,TRBJ2-3,.,TRBV5-1,TGCGCCAGCAGCTTGTATCCCCTTGCCGGCGGGACGGTAGATACGCAGTATTTT,CASSLYPLAGGTVDTQYF
many,TRBJ1-5,.,TRBV28,TGTGCCAGCAACTTTTGGCAAATAGGGGGTTGGAGCAATCAGCCCCAGCATTTT,CASNFWQIGGWSNQPQHF
many,TRBJ2-7,TRBD1,TRBV6-1,TGTGCCAGCAGGTCCGGGACAGGGGGCTACCACGAGCAGTACTTC,CASRSGTGGYHEQYF
many,TRBJ1-1,.,TRBV12-3/TRBV12-4,TGTGCCAGCAGTTTGGGACACACTGAAGCTTTCTTT,CASSLGHTEAFF
many,TRBJ2-1,.,TRBV5-1,TGCGCCAGCAGCGCGGGACAGTTCTACAATGAGCAGTTCTTC,CASSAGQFYNEQFF
many,TRBJ2-1,.,TRBV7-6,TGTGCCAGCAGCAGAGGGACTTGGGGTGAGCAGTTCTTC,CASSRGTWGEQFF
many,TRBJ2-2,TRBD1,TRBV28,TGTGCCAGCAGTTACCCTAGTTTAAAGGGGACAGAAAAGCCCGGGGAGCTGTTTTTT,CASSYPSLKGTEKPGELFF